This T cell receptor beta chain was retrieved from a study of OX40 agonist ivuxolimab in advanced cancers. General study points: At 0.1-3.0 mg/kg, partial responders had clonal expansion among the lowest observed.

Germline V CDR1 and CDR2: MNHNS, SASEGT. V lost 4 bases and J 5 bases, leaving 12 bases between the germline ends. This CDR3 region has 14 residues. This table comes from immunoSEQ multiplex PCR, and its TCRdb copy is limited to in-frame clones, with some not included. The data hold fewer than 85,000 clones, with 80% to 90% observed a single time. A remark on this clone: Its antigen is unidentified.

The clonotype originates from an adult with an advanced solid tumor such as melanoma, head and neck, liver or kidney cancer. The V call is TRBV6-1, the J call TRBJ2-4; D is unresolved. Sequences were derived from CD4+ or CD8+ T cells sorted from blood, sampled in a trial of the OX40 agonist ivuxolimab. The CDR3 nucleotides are TGTGCCAGCAGTGGAGACAAAGGAGAAAACATTCAGTACTTC. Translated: CASSGDKGENIQYF.